Listed below are T cell receptor beta chains from one sample, sequenced in a study of T-cell memory formation after mild COVID-19. From the 5' RACE reads, TCRdb called clonotypes with MiXCR, one entry per CDR3 protein. The repertoire holds fewer than 50,000 distinct CDR3 sequences, with approximately 6.6% as singletons. Sequenced material: PBMCs or a T cell subset sorted from them (not recorded which). Receptor source: a man between 18 and 29 years old who had mild COVID-19 (a few samples of this study predate the infection). Cell type and time point are not known. Both conserved end residues are part of each CDR3.

V,J,CDR3
TRBV12-3/TRBV12-4,TRBJ2-3,CASSRVAGRTDTQYF
TRBV5-5,TRBJ2-7,CASSSLPPGKYEQYF
TRBV20-1,TRBJ1-2,CSAHTRRNYGYTF
TRBV7-3,TRBJ2-3,CASSPGTSSATDTQYF
TRBV3-1,TRBJ2-2,CASSQGAGTGELFF
TRBV7-8,TRBJ1-3,CASSSYTRGLGNTIYF
TRBV4-3,TRBJ2-3,CASSRGTGALGTDTQYF
TRBV6-6,TRBJ1-1,CASTLFGTLGDTEAFF
TRBV11-3,TRBJ2-3,CASSFDTGDTQYF
TRBV7-6,TRBJ2-5,CASSLAGTGIGGETQYF
TRBV12-3/TRBV12-4,TRBJ2-3,CASSLSRDTQYF
TRBV10-3,TRBJ2-3,CASHRRSTDTQYF
TRBV4-3,TRBJ1-2,CASSHHGQGGYGYTF
TRBV5-1,TRBJ2-2,CASSFQGDPTGELFF
TRBV12-3/TRBV12-4,TRBJ1-3,CASSLATAPGNTIYF
TRBV12-3/TRBV12-4,TRBJ2-6,CASSGSGANVLTF
TRBV9,TRBJ1-1,CASSVDYRTEAFF
TRBV4-2,TRBJ2-3,CASSQAPSSGAGDTQYF
TRBV5-1,TRBJ1-6,CASSPQGLGQSPLHF
TRBV7-2,TRBJ2-2,CASSQLAGNTGELFF
TRBV7-2,TRBJ2-3,CASRQGQADTQYF
TRBV30,TRBJ2-2,CAWTFSGVLTGELFF
TRBV7-2,TRBJ2-7,CASSLLILGVEQYF
TRBV20-1,TRBJ2-5,CSADGTGGIREETQYF
TRBV12-3/TRBV12-4,TRBJ2-2,CASSHWVNTGELFF
TRBV5-1,TRBJ2-7,CASSRDTYEQYF
TRBV5-1,TRBJ2-1,CASSLGILAVDYNEQFF
TRBV28,TRBJ2-3,CASLSSGKNTQYF
TRBV5-1,TRBJ1-1,CASSLWPQGGRGTEAFF
TRBV24-1,TRBJ2-2,CETKTGITGELFF
TRBV6-2/TRBV6-3,TRBJ2-5,CASIMDTSGTQYF
TRBV7-2,TRBJ1-2,CASIGQGSPNYGYTF
TRBV20-1,TRBJ2-5,CSARPDGHGGAQYF
TRBV12-3/TRBV12-4,TRBJ2-2,CASSFGRVTNTGELFF
TRBV5-1,TRBJ1-1,CASSLGGRTEAFF
TRBV5-1,TRBJ2-3,CASSFLTGGTDTQYF
TRBV6-2/TRBV6-3,TRBJ2-1,CASTKPGSNEQFF
TRBV20-1,TRBJ1-4,CSACEDRGMEKLFF
TRBV5-1,TRBJ2-2,CASSTRQGSTGELFF
TRBV2,TRBJ1-2,CASNPPTGGHTF
TRBV7-6,TRBJ2-5,CASSLEAGRAGKETQYF
TRBV11-2,TRBJ2-7,CASRPVDRAYYEQYF
TRBV20-1,TRBJ2-5,CSALSSGRGETQYF
TRBV7-9,TRBJ1-1,CASSLRGTLNTEAFF
TRBV5-5,TRBJ2-5,CASSFGGQETQYF
TRBV12-3/TRBV12-4,TRBJ2-2,CASSWGGGPGLTGELFF
TRBV5-1,TRBJ1-6,CASRGTGATDSPLHF
TRBV12-3/TRBV12-4,TRBJ1-2,CASSPGTHYGYTF
TRBV18,TRBJ1-2,CASSPTLHYGYTF
TRBV5-1,TRBJ2-2,CASSILAGGNTGELFF
TRBV5-1,TRBJ1-3,CASSAQGLGSSGNTIYF
TRBV12-3/TRBV12-4,TRBJ1-6,CASRLTGLGSPLHF
TRBV5-1,TRBJ2-7,CASSLGTGLKDEQYF